The source of this TCR beta chain is a study of blood T cell repertoires in COVID-19. Study information: Donors in the United States, Italy and Spain gave samples during acute or convalescent COVID-19. PBMCs, B-cell-depleted T cells, or T cells were the source of the cDNA or gDNA that made up the material.

Source study methods: Cell counts per sample came from amplifying reference gene primers. TCRdb's table, derived via immunoSEQ multiplex PCR, lists solely in-frame clones and lacks some. V, J and clone size are those of that table, while D and trimming were read from the DNA. Here the sample spans 210,000 or so clones, approximately 87% being singletons. Specimen: peripheral blood. The sequence was obtained from a woman between 50 and 59 years old with acute or convalescent COVID-19.

CDR3 region: CASSRITGQGENQPQHF. CDR3 DNA sequence: TGTGCCAGCAGCCGAATTACCGGACAGGGGGAGAATCAGCCCCAGCATTTT. The chain employs TRBV7-9 and TRBJ1-5; the match to TRBD1 covers 10 bases. Germline CDR1 and CDR2: SEHNR and FQNEAQ (reference sequence). The CDR3 is 17 amino acids. Trimming removed 5 bases from V and 4 bases from J; junction bases left unmatched: 11.